These 20 T cell receptor beta chains were all obtained from the same sample, sequenced in a study of T cells in women clearing cervical HPV infection. This table comes from immunoSEQ multiplex PCR, and its TCRdb copy is limited to in-frame clones, with some not included. The sample's table shows 23,000 or so clones. The sample consisted of blood buffy coat. These receptors came from a woman aged 18 to 75 with a cervical HPV16 infection that either progressed to CIN3+ or cleared (not recorded which).

On this clone: The DNA ends 3 residues before the CDR3 does, and the rest of the CDR3 is filled in from the germline J gene. This rearrangement joins TRBV5-1 to TRBJ1-2; 8 nucleotides match TRBD1. This CDR3 comprises 14 residues. CDR1 is SGHRS, CDR2 YFSETQ, per germline. The trim removed 3 bases at V and 4 bases at J, leaving 5 bases unmatched. The CDR3 is CASSSRTGSYGYTF. The part of the CDR3 DNA that was read is TGCGCCAGCAGCTCGAGGACAGGGTCCTATGGC.

As regards this clone: The sequenced fragment ends 3 residues before the CDR3 boundary, so the rest is inferred from the germline J gene. The chain recombines TRBV7-3 with TRBJ2-4, with 15 bases matching TRBD2. Germline V lookup: CDR1 SGHTA, CDR2 FQGTGA. The CDR3 is 17 amino acids. CDR3 DNA, as far as it was read: TGTGCCAGCAGCTTAGGACTAGCGGGGGGGGGAGGTGAGGCT. It translates to CASSLGLAGGGGEA. The entire CDR3 sequence reads CASSLGLAGGGGEAQYF.

CDR3 amino acids: CATSLLAGVSEQYF. CDR3 DNA, as far as it was read: TGTGCCACGTCACTCTTGGCAGGGGTAAGCGAG. The chain combines TRBV28 with TRBJ2-7; D is possibly TRBD1 (6 bases). The read comes to an end 3 residues before the CDR3 does, leaving the germline J gene to fill in the end. This CDR3 contains 14 residues. Trimming took off 10 bases at V and 6 bases at J, with 22 bases between the two ends. Germline assignment: CDR1 MDHEN and CDR2 SYDVKM.

The CDR3 region is CAWRLGALNEQYF. The sequenced part of the CDR3 DNA is TGTGCCTGGAGGTTAGGGGCGTTGAACGAG. The V call is TRBV30, the J call TRBJ2-7; D is perhaps TRBD1 (5 bases). From the germline J gene comes the end of the CDR3, since the read stops 3 residues before it. From germline, CDR1 is GTSNPN and CDR2 SVGIG (reference sequence). This CDR3 has 13 amino acids. Deletions cut 3 bases from V and 5 bases from J, with 14 bases between.

Notes on this clone: The read terminates 3 residues ahead of where the CDR3 ends, so the germline J gene completes it. The genes are TRBV5-1 and TRBJ2-5; a possible D gene is TRBD2 (7 bases). This CDR3 is 16 amino acids long. CDR1 SGHRS and CDR2 YFSETQ come from the germline V gene. The V end lost 4 bases, the J end lost 1 base, and 17 bases lay between the germline ends. CDR3 loop: CASSRGDDRFQETQYF. Incomplete CDR3 DNA: TGCGCCAGCAGCCGGGGGGATGACAGGTTCCAAGAGACC.

In the case of this clone: The read terminates 3 residues before the CDR3 end, so the remaining end is supplied by the germline J gene. The chain joins TRBV2 to TRBJ2-3; tentative D call: TRBD1 (5 bases). The CDR3 contains 15 residues. V lost 6 bases, J lost 1 base, and 14 bases lay in between. The germline CDR1 and CDR2 sequences are SNHLY and FYNNEI. The covered CDR3 bases are TGTGCCAGCAGGGCCCAGGGAACTCGCACAGATACG. It translates to CASRAQGTRTDT. The CDR3 as a whole reads CASRAQGTRTDTQYF.

For this clone: The read ends 3 residues early relative to the CDR3; the germline J gene fills the gap. This chain uses TRBV5-1 with TRBJ1-6; TRBD1 aligns across 7 bases. The length of the CDR3 is 14 residues. Germline assignment: CDR1 SGHRS and CDR2 YFSETQ. J gave up 7 bases and V 2 bases, and 3 bases lay outside the gene matches. CDR3: CASSLTGENSPLHF. CDR3 bases read: TGCGCCAGCAGCTTAACAGGGGAAAATTCACCC.

About this clone: The read halts 3 residues ahead of the CDR3 end, with the missing end drawn from the germline J gene. The rearrangement links TRBV28 to TRBJ1-4; 12 bases line up with TRBD1. The V gene's germline CDR1 is MDHEN and CDR2 SYDVKM. J lost 8 bases, V lost 4 bases, and 5 bases had no gene match. The CDR3 is 15 residues long. CDR3 DNA (partial): TGTGCCAGCAGTTCCCCCGGGACAGGGGGCGAAAAA. Its translation is CASSSPGTGGEK. The entire CDR3 protein is CASSSPGTGGEKLFF.

About this clone itself: The sequence runs out 3 residues before the end of the CDR3; the remainder is reconstructed from the germline J gene. Within the sample, other DNA sequences also encode this same CDR3. This chain links TRBV7-8 with TRBJ2-1; 12 bases align to TRBD2. CDR1 is SGHVS and CDR2 is FQNEAQ in the germline V gene. The CDR3 is 16 amino acids. V was clipped by 4 bases and J by 8 bases; unmatched bases: 9. Partial CDR3 DNA: TGTGCCAGCAGCTCCCGACTAGCGGGAGATAGCGATGAG. Amino acids: CASSSRLAGDSDE. The CDR3 as a whole reads CASSSRLAGDSDEQFF.

As for this clone: The CDR3 is cut off 3 residues early in the read; its end comes from the germline J gene. This chain links TRBV7-2 with TRBJ2-7; D is possibly TRBD1 (6 bases). CDR3 length equals 14 residues. Trimming removed 1 base at V and 2 bases at J, with 9 bases between. Per germline, CDR1 SGHTA and CDR2 FQGNSA. CDR3 loop: CASSLEGQPYEQYF. The sequenced CDR3 bases are TGTGCCAGCAGCTTAGAAGGACAGCCCTACGAG.

With regard to this clone: The read finishes 3 residues shy of the CDR3 end, and the germline J gene is used to complete it. The V and J genes are TRBV7-9 and TRBJ2-7; D possibly corresponds to TRBD2 (5 bases). The CDR3 loop spans 14 amino acids. Germline V gene sequence: CDR1 SEHNR, CDR2 FQNEAQ (reference sequence). Trimming left V 5 bases short and J 0 bases short, with 11 bases between. CDR3 residues: CASSPRVGSYEQYF. CDR3 DNA (partial): TGTGCCAGCAGCCCGAGGGTGGGCTCCTACGAG.

The DNA read from the CDR3 is TGTGCCAGCTCCCCATCCACAGACTCCTACAATGAG. This sequence encodes CASSPSTDSYNE. The full CDR3 protein reads CASSPSTDSYNEQFF. V usage is TRBV18 and J usage is TRBJ2-1; the D is unclear. The read ends 3 residues shy of where the CDR3 ends; the end is completed using the germline J gene. Germline V gene sequence: CDR1 KGHSH, CDR2 LQKENI. V shed 6 bases and J shed 0 bases, with 12 bases lying between them. This CDR3 comprises 15 residues.

A remark on this clone: The CDR3 end lies 3 residues beyond the end of the read and is filled in from the germline J gene. The chain links TRBV6-2 or TRBV6-3 to TRBJ2-3, with D perhaps assigned TRBD1 or TRBD2 (5 bases each). Germline V gene sequence: CDR1 MNHEY, CDR2 SVGEGT. There are 16 residues in the CDR3. Trimming cost V 6 bases and J 2 bases, with 18 bases left between them. The CDR3 bases that were read are TGTGCCAGCAGCGAGGGGTCTCTCCATTACACAGATACG. This sequence encodes CASSEGSLHYTDT. The full CDR3 is CASSEGSLHYTDTQYF.

CDR3 DNA, as far as it was read: TGTGCCAGCAGCTTAACGGGGCGGTCCTCCTACAATGAG. This gives the protein CASSLTGRSSYNE. Given in full, the CDR3 is CASSLTGRSSYNEQFF. The V and J genes are TRBV7-3 and TRBJ2-1, with a weak D call TRBD1 (5 bases). Read sequence stops 3 residues before the CDR3 end, and the germline J gene provides the missing end. This CDR3 contains 16 residues. Germline V lookup: CDR1 SGHTA, CDR2 FQGTGA. Trimming removed 0 bases at V and 0 bases at J, with 9 bases between.

The CDR3: CASSPVAAGNTEAFF. Incomplete CDR3 DNA: TGTGCCAGCAGCCCCGTGGCGGCGGGGAACACTGAA. This rearrangement joins TRBV7-9 to TRBJ1-1; D gene uncertain. The sequence runs out 3 residues before the end of the CDR3; the remainder is reconstructed from the germline J gene. CDR1 is SEHNR and CDR2 is FQNEAQ in the germline V gene (reference sequence). Trimming cost V 5 bases and J 1 base, with 14 bases left between them. CDR3 length: 15 amino acids.

Of note for this clone: An end of the junction does not agree with germline; a read error may underlie this. The sequence runs out 3 residues before the end of the CDR3; the remainder is reconstructed from the germline J gene. The V gene is TRBV6-2 or TRBV6-3, the J gene TRBJ2-1, with 11 bases aligning to TRBD2. The CDR3 is 17 residues long. CDR1 and CDR2 from the germline V gene are MNHEY and SVGEGT. The CDR3 loop is CPSSQPKLAGEANEQFF. CDR3 bases read: TGTCCCAGCAGCCAGCCAAAACTAGCGGGAGAAGCCAATGAG.

A remark on this clone: Sequencing ends 3 residues short of the CDR3 end; the germline J gene provides the rest. This chain uses TRBV12-3 or TRBV12-4 with TRBJ2-2; D gene ambiguous. CDR3 length equals 15 residues. The V gene lost 3 bases and the J gene lost 4 bases, with 12 bases spanning the gap. CDR3 sequence: CASSLPGLSTGELFF. Incomplete CDR3 DNA: TGTGCCAGCAGTTTGCCCGGGTTGTCCACCGGGGAG.

As concerns this clone: The read terminates 3 residues before the CDR3 end, so the remaining end is supplied by the germline J gene. This chain connects TRBV30 to TRBJ2-3; 10 bases are shared with TRBD2. Germline V gene data show CDR1 as GTSNPN and CDR2 as SVGIG (reference sequence). The CDR3 consists of 13 residues. The V gene end was trimmed by 8 bases and the J gene end by 2 bases; junction bases not matched to a gene: 4. Incomplete CDR3 DNA: TGTGCCGGACTAGCGGATTCCACAGATACG. Its translation: CAGLADSTDT. The entire CDR3 is CAGLADSTDTQYF.

This clone is classed as medium-sized (0.01 to 0.1%) by frequency. CDR3 loop: CSARDGRDPQYF. CDR3 bases read: TGCAGTGCTAGAGATGGTAGAGATCCT. The chain carries TRBV20-1 and TRBJ2-4, with D unresolved. With the read ending 3 residues before the CDR3 end, the germline J gene is used to fill in that end. CDR1 DFQATT and CDR2 SNEGSKA come from the germline V gene (reference sequence). The CDR3 has 12 residues.

As regards this clone: The CDR3 end lies 3 residues beyond the end of the read and is filled in from the germline J gene. The gene calls are TRBV27 and TRBJ2-7; D might be TRBD1 (6 bases). V was pared by 5 bases and J by 2 bases, with 16 bases between. CDR1 and CDR2 (germline): MNHEY, SMNVEV (reference sequence). This CDR3 contains 15 residues. The sequenced part of the CDR3 DNA is TGTGCCAGCAGTCCCAGAAGCAGGGGCCCCTACGAG. Translation: CASSPRSRGPYE. The whole CDR3 region reads CASSPRSRGPYEQYF.